In this sample, the clone carrying this TCR beta chain turned up many times. What it recognizes is unknown. Ophthalmopathy patients all had a Clinical Activity Score of at least 3, a NOSPECS grade of at least 4 and disease under 3 months old. Patients showing uncontrolled infection, other autoimmune disease, pregnancy or lactation were ineligible. Authors of the study amplified TCR beta CDR3 regions from RNA transcripts. First-round RT-PCR of the TCR CDR3 relied on the HTBI primer set. In TCRdb, the multiplex PCR reads were re-called with MiXCR into one record per CDR3 protein. The sample has about 400,000 distinct CDR3 sequences, around an eighth seen once. This entry belongs to a study of T cells in Graves' hyperthyroidism and ophthalmopathy. Overall study context: Peripheral blood samples were taken at initial diagnosis, prior to any treatment.

The study, taken as a whole, reports: A median 6.5 months before onset, the model predicted ophthalmopathy.

The receptor's source is a man aged 50 or older with Graves' ophthalmopathy. The material sequenced was blood.

The CDR3 DNA follows: TGTGCCAGCAGTCGGGAGCTAAACACTGAAGCTTTCTTT. Protein: CASSRELNTEAFF. The V gene is TRBV3-1, the J gene TRBJ1-1; no reliable D call. The CDR3 spans 13 residues. V lost 6 bases, J lost 2 bases, and 10 bases lay in between. Germline CDR1 and CDR2: LGHDT and YNNKEL (reference sequence).